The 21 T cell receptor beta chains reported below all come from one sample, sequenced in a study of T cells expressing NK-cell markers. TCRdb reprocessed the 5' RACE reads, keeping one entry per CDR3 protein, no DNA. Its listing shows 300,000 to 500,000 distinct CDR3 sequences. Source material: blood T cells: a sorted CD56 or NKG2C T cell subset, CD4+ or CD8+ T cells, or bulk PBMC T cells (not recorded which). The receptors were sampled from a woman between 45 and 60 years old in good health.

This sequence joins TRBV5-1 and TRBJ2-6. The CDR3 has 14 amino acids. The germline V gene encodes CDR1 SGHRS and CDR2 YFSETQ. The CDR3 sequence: CASRGLSGANVLTF.

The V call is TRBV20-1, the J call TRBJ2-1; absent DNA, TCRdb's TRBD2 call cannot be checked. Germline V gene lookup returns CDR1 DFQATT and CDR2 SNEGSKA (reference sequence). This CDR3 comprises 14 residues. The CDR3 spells CSARSGGPRNEQFF.

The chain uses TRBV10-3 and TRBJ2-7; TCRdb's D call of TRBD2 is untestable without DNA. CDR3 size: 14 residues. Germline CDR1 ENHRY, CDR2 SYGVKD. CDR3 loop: CAISAAGSTYEQYF.

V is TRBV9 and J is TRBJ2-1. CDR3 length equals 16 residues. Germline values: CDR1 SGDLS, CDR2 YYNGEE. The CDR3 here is CASSAATLGSYNEQFF.

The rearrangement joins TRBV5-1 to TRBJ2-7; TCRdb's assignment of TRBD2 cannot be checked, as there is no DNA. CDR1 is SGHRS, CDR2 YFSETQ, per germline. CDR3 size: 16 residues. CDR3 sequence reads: CASSKTGTSGINEQYF.

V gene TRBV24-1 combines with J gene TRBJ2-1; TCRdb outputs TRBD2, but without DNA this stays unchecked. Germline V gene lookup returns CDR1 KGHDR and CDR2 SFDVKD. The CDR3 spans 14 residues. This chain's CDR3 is CATSDGTSGTKQFF.

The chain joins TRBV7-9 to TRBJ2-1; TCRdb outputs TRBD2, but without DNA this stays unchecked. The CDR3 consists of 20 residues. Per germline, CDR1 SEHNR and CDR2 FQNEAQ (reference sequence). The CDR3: CASSSLASGASLWHYNEQFF.

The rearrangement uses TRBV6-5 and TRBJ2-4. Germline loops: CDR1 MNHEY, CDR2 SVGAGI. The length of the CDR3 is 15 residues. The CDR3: CASQPGGIAKNIQYF.

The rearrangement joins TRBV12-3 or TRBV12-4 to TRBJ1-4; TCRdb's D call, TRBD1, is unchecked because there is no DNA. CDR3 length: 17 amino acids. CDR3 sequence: CASSRPPPLGTNEKLFF.

Here the CDR3 reads CASRPGPGRVEAFF. The rearrangement links TRBV6-5 to TRBJ1-1; the TCRdb D gene call, TRBD1, has no DNA to confirm it. This CDR3 comprises 14 residues. The germline V gene has CDR1 MNHEY and CDR2 SVGAGI.

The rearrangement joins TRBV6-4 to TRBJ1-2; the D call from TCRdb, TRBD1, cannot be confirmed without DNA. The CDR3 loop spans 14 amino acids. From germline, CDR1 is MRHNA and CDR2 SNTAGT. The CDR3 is CASSDWTGGYGYTF.

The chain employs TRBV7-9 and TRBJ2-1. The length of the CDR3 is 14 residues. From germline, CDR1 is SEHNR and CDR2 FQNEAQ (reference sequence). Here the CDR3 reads CASRTGDSYNEQFF.

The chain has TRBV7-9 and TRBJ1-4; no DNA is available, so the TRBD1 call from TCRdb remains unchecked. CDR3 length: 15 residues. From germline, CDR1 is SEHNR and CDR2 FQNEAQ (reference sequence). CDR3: CASSPSPGGREKLFF.

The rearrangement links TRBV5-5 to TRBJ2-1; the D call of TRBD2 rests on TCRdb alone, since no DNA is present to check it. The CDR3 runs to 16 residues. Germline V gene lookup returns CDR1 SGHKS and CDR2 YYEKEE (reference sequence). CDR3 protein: CASSLTGLAGFYEQFF.

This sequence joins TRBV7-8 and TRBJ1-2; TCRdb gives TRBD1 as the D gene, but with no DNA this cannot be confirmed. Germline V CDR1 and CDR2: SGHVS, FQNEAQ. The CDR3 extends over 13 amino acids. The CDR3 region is CASGRQQGGGYTF.

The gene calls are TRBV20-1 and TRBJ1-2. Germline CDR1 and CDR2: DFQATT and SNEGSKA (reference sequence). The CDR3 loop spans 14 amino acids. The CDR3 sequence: CSARVGEGGYGYTF.

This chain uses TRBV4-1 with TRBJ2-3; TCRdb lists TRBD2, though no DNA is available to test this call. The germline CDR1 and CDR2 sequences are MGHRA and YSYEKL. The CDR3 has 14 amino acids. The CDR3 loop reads CASSQAGAGDTQYF.

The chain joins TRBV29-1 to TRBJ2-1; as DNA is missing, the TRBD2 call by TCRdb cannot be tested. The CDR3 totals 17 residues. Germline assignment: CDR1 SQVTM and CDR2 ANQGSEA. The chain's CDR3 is CSVVGVGEGFLWNEQFF.

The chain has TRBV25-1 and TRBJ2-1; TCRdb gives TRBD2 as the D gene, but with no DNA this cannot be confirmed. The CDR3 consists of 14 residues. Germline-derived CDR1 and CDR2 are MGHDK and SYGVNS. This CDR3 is CATTLPGLPNEQFF.

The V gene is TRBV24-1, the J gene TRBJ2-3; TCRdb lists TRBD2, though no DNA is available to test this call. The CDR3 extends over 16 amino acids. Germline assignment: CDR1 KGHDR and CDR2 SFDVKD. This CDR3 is CATSDSDFSSTDTQYF.

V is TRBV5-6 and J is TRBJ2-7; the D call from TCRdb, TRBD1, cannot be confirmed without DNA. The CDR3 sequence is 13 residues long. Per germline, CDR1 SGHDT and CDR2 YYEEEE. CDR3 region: CASSSTGEREQYF.